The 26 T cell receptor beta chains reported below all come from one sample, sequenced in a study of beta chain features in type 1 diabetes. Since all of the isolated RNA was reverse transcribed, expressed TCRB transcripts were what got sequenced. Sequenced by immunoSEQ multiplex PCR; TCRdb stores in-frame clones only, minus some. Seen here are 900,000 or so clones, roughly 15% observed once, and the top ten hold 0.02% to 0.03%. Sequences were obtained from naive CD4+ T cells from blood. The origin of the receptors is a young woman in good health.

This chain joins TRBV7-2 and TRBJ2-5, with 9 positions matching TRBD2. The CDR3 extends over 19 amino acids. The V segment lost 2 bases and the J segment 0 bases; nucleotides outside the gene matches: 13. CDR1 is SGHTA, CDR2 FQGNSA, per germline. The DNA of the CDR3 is TGTGCCAGCAGCTTACTTAGCGGGAGCGCGCACCTGTACCAAGAGACCCAGTACTTC. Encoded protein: CASSLLSGSAHLYQETQYF.

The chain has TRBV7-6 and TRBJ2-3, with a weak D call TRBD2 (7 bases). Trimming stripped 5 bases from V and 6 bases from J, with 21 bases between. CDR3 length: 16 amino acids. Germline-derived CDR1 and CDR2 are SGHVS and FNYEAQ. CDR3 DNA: TGTGCCAGCAGCCCCCGACCTAGGGGGGGAGGGGATACGCAGTATTTT. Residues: CASSPRPRGGGDTQYF.

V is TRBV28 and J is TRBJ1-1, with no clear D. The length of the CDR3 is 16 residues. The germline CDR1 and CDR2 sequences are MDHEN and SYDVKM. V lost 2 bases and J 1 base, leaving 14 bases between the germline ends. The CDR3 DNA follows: TGTGCCAGCAGTTTAACATCGGGGTGGGGGAACACTGAAGCTTTCTTT. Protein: CASSLTSGWGNTEAFF.

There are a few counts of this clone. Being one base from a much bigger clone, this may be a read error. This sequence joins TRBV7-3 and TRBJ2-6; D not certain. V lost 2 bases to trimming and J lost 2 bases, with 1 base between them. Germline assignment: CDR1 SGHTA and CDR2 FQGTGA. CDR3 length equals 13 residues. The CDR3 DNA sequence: TGTGCCAGCAGCTTACCTGGGGCCAACGTCCTGACTTTC. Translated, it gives CASSLPGANVLTF.

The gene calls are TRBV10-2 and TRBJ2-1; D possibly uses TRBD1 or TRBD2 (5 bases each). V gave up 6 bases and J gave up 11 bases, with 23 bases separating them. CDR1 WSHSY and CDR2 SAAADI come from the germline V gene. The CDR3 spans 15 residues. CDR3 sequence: CASSDHRFQWGKQFF. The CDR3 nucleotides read TGCGCCAGCAGCGACCATAGGTTTCAGTGGGGGAAGCAGTTCTTC.

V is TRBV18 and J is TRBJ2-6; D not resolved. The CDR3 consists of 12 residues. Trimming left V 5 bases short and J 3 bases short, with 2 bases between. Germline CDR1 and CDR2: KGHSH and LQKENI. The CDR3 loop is CASSVGANVLTF. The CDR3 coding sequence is TGTGCCAGCTCAGTTGGGGCCAACGTCCTGACTTTC.

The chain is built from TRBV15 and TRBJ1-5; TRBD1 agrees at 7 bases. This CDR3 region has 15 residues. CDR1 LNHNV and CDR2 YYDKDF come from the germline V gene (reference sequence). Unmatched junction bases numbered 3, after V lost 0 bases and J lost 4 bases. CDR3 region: CATSREQGLNQPQHF. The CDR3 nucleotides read TGTGCCACCAGCAGAGAACAGGGGCTAAATCAGCCCCAGCATTTT.

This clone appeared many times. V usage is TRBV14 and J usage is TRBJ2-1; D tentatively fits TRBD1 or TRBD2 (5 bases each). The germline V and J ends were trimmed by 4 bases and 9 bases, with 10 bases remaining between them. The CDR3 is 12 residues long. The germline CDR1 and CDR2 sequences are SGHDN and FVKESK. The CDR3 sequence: CASSLRGIEQFF. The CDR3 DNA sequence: TGTGCCAGCAGCCTCCGGGGCATTGAGCAGTTCTTC.

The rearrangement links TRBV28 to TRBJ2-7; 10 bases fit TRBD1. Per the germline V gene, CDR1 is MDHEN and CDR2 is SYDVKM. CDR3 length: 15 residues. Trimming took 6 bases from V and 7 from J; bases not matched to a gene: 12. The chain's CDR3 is CASSLDPGQGKEQYF. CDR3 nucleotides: TGTGCCAGCAGCCTTGACCCGGGACAGGGGAAGGAGCAGTACTTC.

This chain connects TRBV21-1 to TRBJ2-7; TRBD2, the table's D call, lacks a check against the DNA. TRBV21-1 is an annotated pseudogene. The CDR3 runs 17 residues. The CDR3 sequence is CASSASPFGRRIYEQYF. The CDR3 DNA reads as TGTGCCAGCAGCGCGTCGCCGTTCGGGAGGCGGATCTACGAGCAGTACTTC.

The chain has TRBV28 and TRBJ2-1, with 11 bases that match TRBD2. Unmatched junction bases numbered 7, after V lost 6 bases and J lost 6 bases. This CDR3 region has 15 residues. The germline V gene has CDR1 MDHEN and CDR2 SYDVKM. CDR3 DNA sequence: TGTGCCAGCAGCCCTGGCGGGACTAGCGGCAATGAGCAGTTCTTC. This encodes CASSPGGTSGNEQFF.

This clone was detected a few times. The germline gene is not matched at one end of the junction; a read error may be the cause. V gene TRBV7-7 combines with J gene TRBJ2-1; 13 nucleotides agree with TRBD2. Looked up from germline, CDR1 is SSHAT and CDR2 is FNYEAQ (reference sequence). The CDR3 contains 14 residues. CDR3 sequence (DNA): TGTGCTAGCATCCGACTAGCGGGAGGTCCAAGGCAGTTCTTC. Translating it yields CASIRLAGGPRQFF.

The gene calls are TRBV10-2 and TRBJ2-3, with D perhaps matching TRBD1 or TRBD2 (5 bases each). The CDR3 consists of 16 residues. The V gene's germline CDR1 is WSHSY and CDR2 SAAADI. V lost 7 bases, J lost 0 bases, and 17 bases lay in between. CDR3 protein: CASIDRGAGSTDTQYF. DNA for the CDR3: TGCGCCAGCATAGATCGAGGGGCAGGGAGCACAGATACGCAGTATTTT.

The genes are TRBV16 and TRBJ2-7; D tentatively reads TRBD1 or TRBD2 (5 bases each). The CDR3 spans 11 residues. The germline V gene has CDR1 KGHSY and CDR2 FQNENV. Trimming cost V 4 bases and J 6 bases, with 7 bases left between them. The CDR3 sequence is CASSLGGEQYF. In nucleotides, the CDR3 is TGTGCCAGCAGCCTTGGGGGCGAGCAGTACTTC.

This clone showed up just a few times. For the CDR3, the DNA is TGTGCCAGCAGCTTAGCGCGGGAGACCCAGTACTTC. Encoded protein: CASSLARETQYF. The V call is TRBV7-8, the J call TRBJ2-5; unclear D gene. CDR3 length equals 12 residues. The germline V gene has CDR1 SGHVS and CDR2 FQNEAQ. Trimming left V 0 bases short and J 5 bases short, with 4 bases between.

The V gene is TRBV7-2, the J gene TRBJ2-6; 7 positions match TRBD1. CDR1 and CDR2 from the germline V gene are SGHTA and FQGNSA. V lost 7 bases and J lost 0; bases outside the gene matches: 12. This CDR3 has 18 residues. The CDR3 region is CASTPRDSASSGANVLTF. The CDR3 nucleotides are TGTGCCAGCACCCCCCGGGACAGCGCTAGCTCTGGGGCCAACGTCCTGACTTTC.

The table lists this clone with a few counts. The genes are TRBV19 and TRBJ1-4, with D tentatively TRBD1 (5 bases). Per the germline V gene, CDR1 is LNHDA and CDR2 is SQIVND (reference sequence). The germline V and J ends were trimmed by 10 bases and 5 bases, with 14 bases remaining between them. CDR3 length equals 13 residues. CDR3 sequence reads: CATAGTGNEKLFF. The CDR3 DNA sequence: TGTGCCACCGCCGGGACGGGAAATGAAAAACTGTTTTTT.

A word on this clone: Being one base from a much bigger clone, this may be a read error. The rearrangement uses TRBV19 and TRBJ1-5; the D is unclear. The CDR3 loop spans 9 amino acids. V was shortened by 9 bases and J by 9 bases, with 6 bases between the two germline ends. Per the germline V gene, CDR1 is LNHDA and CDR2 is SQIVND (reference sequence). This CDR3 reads CARDRPQHF. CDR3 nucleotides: TGTGCCAGGGATCGGCCCCAGCATTTT.

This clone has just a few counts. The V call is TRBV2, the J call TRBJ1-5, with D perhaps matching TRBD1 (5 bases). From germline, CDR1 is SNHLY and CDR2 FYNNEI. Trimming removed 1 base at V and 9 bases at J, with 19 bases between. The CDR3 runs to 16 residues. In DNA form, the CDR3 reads TGTGCCAGCAGTGAAGGCCGGGACCAGGACCTTTGGCCCCAGCATTTT. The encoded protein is CASSEGRDQDLWPQHF.

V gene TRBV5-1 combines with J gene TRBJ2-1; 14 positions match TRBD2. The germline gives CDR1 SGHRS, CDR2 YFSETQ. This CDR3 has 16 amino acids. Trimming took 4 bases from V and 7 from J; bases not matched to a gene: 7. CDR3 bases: TGCGCCAGCAGCCCCGGGACTAGCGGGAGTAGGAATGAGCAGTTCTTC. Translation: CASSPGTSGSRNEQFF. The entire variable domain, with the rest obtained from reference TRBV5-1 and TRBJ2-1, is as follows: KAGVTQTPRYLIKTRGQQVTLSCSPISGHRSVSWYQQTPGQGLQFLFEYFSETQRNKGNFPGRFSGRQFSNSRSEMNVSTLELGDSALYLCASSPGTSGSRNEQFFGPGTRLTVL.

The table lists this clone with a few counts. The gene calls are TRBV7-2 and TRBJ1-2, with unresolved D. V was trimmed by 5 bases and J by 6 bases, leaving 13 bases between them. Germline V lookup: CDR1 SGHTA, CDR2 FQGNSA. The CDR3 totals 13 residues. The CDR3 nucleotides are TGTGCCAGCAGCCCCGGAAGGGTTGATGGCTACACCTTC. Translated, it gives CASSPGRVDGYTF.

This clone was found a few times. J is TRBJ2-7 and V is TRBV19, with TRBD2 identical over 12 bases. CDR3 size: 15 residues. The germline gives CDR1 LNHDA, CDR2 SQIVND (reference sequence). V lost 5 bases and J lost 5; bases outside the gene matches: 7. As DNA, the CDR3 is TGTGCCAGTAGTTGGACTAGCGGGACTCGCAACGAGCAGTACTTC. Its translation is CASSWTSGTRNEQYF.

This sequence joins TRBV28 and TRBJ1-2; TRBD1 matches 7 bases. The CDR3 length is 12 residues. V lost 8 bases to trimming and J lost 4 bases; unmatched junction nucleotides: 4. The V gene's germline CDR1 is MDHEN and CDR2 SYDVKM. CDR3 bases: TGTGCCAGCGCCAGGGGGTTCTATGGCTACACCTTC. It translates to CASARGFYGYTF.

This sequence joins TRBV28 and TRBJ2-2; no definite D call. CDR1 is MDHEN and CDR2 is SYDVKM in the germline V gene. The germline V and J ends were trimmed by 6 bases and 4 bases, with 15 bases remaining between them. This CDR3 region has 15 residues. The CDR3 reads CASSPQEPGTGELFF. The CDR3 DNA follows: TGTGCCAGCAGCCCCCAAGAGCCGGGCACCGGGGAGCTGTTTTTT.

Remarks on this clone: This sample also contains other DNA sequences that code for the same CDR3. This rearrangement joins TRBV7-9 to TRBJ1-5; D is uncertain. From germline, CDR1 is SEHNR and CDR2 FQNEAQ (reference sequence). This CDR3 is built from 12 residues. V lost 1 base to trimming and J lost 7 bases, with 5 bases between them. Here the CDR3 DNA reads TGTGCCAGCAGCTTAGACGGGCAGCCCCAGCATTTT. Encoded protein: CASSLDGQPQHF.

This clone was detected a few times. The CDR3 loop reads CASRGSPTDTQYF. CDR3 sequence (DNA): TGTGCCAGCAGGGGGAGCCCCACAGATACGCAGTATTTT. V and J are TRBV6-5 and TRBJ2-3; a possible D gene is TRBD2 (5 bases). CDR1 MNHEY and CDR2 SVGAGI come from the germline V gene. Trimming pared 6 bases from V and 2 bases from J, leaving 9 bases between. The CDR3 totals 13 residues.